This T cell receptor beta chain was documented in a study of T cell repertoires in cytomegalovirus infection. TCRdb independently ran MiXCR on the reads; one entry per CDR3 protein. The sample lists a few hundred thousand distinct CDR3 sequences, 15% to 20% occurring once. The table lists this clonotype with a few counts. The sequence came from a human donor in good health (CMV status not recorded). Some clones in this sample may be carry-over from other donors' samples. The specimen sequenced was CD8+ T cells from PBMCs.

The CDR3 sequence is CASSATGGYGYTF. Written as DNA, the CDR3 is TGTGCCAGCAGTGCCACAGGGGGTTATGGCTACACCTTC. The rearrangement joins TRBV12-3 or TRBV12-4 to TRBJ1-2, with 8 positions matching TRBD1. The CDR3 has 13 residues. The trim removed 5 bases at V and 5 bases at J, leaving 4 bases unmatched.